The clone carrying this T cell receptor (beta chain) appeared many times. The entry originates in a study of T-cell reconstitution after alpha-beta-depleted transplantation in children. V lost 1 base to trimming and J lost 0 bases, with 16 bases between them. The CDR3 has 18 amino acids. Germline CDR1 reads MRHNA; CDR2 reads SNTAGT. Unique molecular identifiers featured in how the TCRbeta library was prepared. TCRdb passed the PCR reads through MiXCR, listing each CDR3 protein once. The sample holds hundreds of thousands of distinct CDR3 sequences; roughly 9% are singletons and the top ten take 5.5% to 8%.

This clonotype was sampled from a human donor who donated a stem cell graft to a child with acute lymphoblastic leukemia. V gene TRBV6-4 combines with J gene TRBJ2-1; D is unclear. Sequencing used PBMCs from the stem cell graft donor, obtained from the stem cell graft. The CDR3 reads CASSDWVDEESSYNEQFF. DNA for the CDR3: TGTGCCAGCAGTGACTGGGTGGATGAGGAAAGCTCCTACAATGAGCAGTTCTTC.